This record covers a single T cell receptor beta chain. Its cognate antigen is unknown. This may be a read error, as it is one base from a much larger clone. The sample originates from a study of quantifying T cell responses using KT2 cells. Study background: TCR alpha and beta constant-region primers primed reverse transcription of RNA. The T4 ligation step was estimated to exceed 8.5% efficiency under optimum conditions. Study-wide points: At about one KT2 cell per 100,000 PBMC, KT2 sequences were still detected.

A single-stranded UMI oligo with SP2 sequence was ligated to cDNA 3' ends. The first PCR ran 4 to 5 cycles with an equimolar RC1.1 and RC1.2 beta primer mix. TCRdb reanalysed the UMI-ligation and nested PCR reads using MiXCR and keeps one entry per CDR3 protein. Among 40,000 to 50,000 distinct CDR3 sequences listed, approximately 17% were seen once. Germline values: CDR1 SGHTA, CDR2 FQGTGA. V was cut by 3 bases and J by 9 bases, with 18 bases left in between. The CDR3 totals 15 residues. KT2, a clone with a known TCR, was spiked into unfractionated PBMC. Fixed numbers of PBMC received varying amounts of KT2 cells.

The sequencing input was PBMCs spiked with cells of the T cell clone KT2. This chain connects TRBV7-3 to TRBJ2-1; perhaps TRBD1 as D (5 bases). The sequence was collected from a human donor. For the CDR3, the DNA is TGTGCCAGCAGCTTTGTGGGGCAAGTAGCTAGTGAGCAGTTCTTC. Its protein product is CASSFVGQVASEQFF.